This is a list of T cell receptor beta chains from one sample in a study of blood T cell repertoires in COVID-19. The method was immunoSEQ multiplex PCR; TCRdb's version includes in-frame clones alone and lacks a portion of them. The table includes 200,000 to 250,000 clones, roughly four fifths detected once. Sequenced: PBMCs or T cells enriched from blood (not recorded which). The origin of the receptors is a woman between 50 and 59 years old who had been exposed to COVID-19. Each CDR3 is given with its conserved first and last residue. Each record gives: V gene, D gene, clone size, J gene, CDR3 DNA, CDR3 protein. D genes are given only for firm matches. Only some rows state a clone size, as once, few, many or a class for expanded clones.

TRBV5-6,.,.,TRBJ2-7,TGTGCCAGCAGCTTCTACAGGCCCTCCTACGAGCAGTACTTC,CASSFYRPSYEQYF
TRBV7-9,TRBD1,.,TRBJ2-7,TGTGCCAGCAGCGGGGGGACAGGGAACGAGCAGTACTTC,CASSGGTGNEQYF
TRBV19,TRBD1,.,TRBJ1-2,TGTGCCAGTAGTACCGCGACAGGGATCTACTATGGCTACACCTTC,CASSTATGIYYGYTF
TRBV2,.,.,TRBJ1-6,TGTGCCAGCAGTGACACAGGGTTTCTTTCACCCCTCCACTTT,CASSDTGFLSPLHF
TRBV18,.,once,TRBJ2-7,TGTGCCAGCTCACCAGTTCGGCAGGGGCTCCTCTACGAGCAGTACTTC,CASSPVRQGLLYEQYF
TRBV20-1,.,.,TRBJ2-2,TGCAGTGCTTATACAGGGGAGGTGCTGTTTTTT,CSAYTGEVLFF
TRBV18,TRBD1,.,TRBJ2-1,TGTGCCAGCTCACCGGGACAGGGAGGCAATGAGCAGTTCTTC,CASSPGQGGNEQFF
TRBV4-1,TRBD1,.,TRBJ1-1,TGCGCCAGCAGCCGGACAGGGGGCGACACTGAAGCTTTCTTT,CASSRTGGDTEAFF
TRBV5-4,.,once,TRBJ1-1,TGTGCCAGCAGCTTGGACGAGGGGGGGGAAGCTTTCTTT,CASSLDEGGEAFF
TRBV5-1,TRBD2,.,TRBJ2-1,TGCGCCAGCAGCTCCGATCGGACTAGCGGGGGGCTGCGACTTTCCTACAATGAGCAGTTCTTC,CASSSDRTSGGLRLSYNEQFF
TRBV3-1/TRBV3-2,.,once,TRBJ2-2,TGTGCCAGCAGCAAAAGACGGGAAGAGACCGGGGAGCTGTTTTTT,CASSKRREETGELFF
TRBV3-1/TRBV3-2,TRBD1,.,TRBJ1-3,TGTGCCAGCAGCCCTAGGACAGGGGCCCACACCATATATTTT,CASSPRTGAHTIYF
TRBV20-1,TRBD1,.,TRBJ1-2,TGCAGTGCTAGTGATAATAGACAGGGAGGCTACACCTTC,CSASDNRQGGYTF
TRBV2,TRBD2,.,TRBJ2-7,TGTGCCAGCGACCGGGGGGTGCCTGGGGAGCAGTACTTC,CASDRGVPGEQYF
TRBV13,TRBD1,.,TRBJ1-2,TGTGCCAGCAGACGACAGGGGGCAAATGGCTACACCTTC,CASRRQGANGYTF
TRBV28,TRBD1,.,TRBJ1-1,TGTGCCAGCAGTTCCGGACAGGTGGGTGGCACTGAAGCTTTCTTT,CASSSGQVGGTEAFF
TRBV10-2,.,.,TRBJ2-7,TGCGCCAGCTTGCGCGGTATGGAATACGAGCAGTACTTC,CASLRGMEYEQYF
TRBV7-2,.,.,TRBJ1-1,TGTGCCAGCAGGCGCTCGGGGGGTTTTGAAGCTTTCTTT,CASRRSGGFEAFF
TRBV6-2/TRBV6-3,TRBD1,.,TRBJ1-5,TGTGCCAGCAGTCCCACAGGGGGACATGAGCCCCAGCATTTT,CASSPTGGHEPQHF
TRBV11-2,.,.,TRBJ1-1,TGTGCCAGCAGCTTAGAGAGGGCGGTCAACACTGAAGCTTTCTTT,CASSLERAVNTEAFF
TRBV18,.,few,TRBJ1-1,TGTGCCAGCTCACCAGAACAGACGAACACTGAAGCTTTCTTT,CASSPEQTNTEAFF
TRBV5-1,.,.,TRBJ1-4,TGCGCCAGCAGCGCTAGCGGGACTTCTAATGAAAAACTGTTTTTT,CASSASGTSNEKLFF
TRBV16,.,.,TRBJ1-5,TGTGCCAGCACCTCTGGCAGGGAAGCAAATCAGCCCCAGCATTTT,CASTSGREANQPQHF